The 31 T cell receptor beta chains below were found in one sample sequenced in a study of beta chain features in type 1 diabetes (dated by TCRdb to the late 2010s). Receptor amplification or capture employed the immunoSEQ multiplex PCR assay. All of the isolated RNA was reverse transcribed with the High Capacity cDNA Reverse Transcription Kit, so expressed TCRB transcripts were sequenced. In its TCRdb copy, this immuneACCESS table keeps in-frame sequences only and misses some clones. Where compared with another copy, unresolved V genes explain less than half of these, and the others have no known cause. The sample records 900,000 or so clones, roughly 15% of which are singletons. Of the sample, around 0.02% is held by the ten largest clones. Sequencing was done on a sample of naive CD4+ T cells from blood. Reading the label with the study, this specimen's cell subset or site is: true naive CD4+ T cells. These TCRs come from a woman aged 18-30 years in good health.

This clone showed up just a few times. The genes are TRBV7-2 and TRBJ2-3; TRBD2 is a possible D gene (6 bases). V gave up 7 bases and J gave up 0 bases, with 11 bases separating them. This CDR3 is 14 amino acids long. CDR1 is SGHTA and CDR2 is FQGNSA in the germline V gene. CDR3 protein: CASTSLASTDTQYF. The CDR3 DNA reads as TGTGCCAGCACCTCCCTAGCGAGCACAGATACGCAGTATTTT.

A few counts support this clone. The chain recombines TRBV2 with TRBJ2-2, with TRBD2 matching over 14 bases. The V gene end was trimmed by 3 bases and the J gene end by 4 bases; junction bases not matched to a gene: 4. Looked up from germline, CDR1 is SNHLY and CDR2 is FYNNEI. This CDR3 spans 17 amino acids. The CDR3 DNA follows: TGTGCCAGCAGTGACGGACTAGCGGGAGGAGCCACCGGGGAGCTGTTTTTT. The encoded protein is CASSDGLAGGATGELFF. Variable domain in full (rest from reference TRBV2 and TRBJ2-2): EPEVTQTPSHQVTQMGQEVILRCVPISNHLYFYWYRQILGQKVEFLVSFYNNEISEKSEIFDDQFSVERPDGSNFTLKIRSTKLEDSAMYFCASSDGLAGGATGELFFGEGSRLTVL.

In its sample, this clone was seen a few times. The chain links TRBV4-3 to TRBJ2-2; D unclear. The CDR3 consists of 15 residues. Germline V gives CDR1 LGHNA, CDR2 YSLEER. V was shortened by 0 bases and J by 2 bases, with 7 bases between the two germline ends. The CDR3 loop is CASSQEGRNTGELFF. CDR3 nucleotides: TGCGCCAGCAGCCAAGAAGGCAGAAACACCGGGGAGCTGTTTTTT.

This rearrangement joins TRBV7-3 to TRBJ2-2; TRBD1 agrees at 7 bases. V lost 1 base to trimming and J lost 0 bases; unmatched junction nucleotides: 11. From germline, CDR1 is SGHTA and CDR2 FQGTGA. This CDR3 has 19 residues. CDR3 bases: TGTGCCAGCAGCTTAAAGTGGCTGGGGACAGCTACGAACACCGGGGAGCTGTTTTTT. As protein: CASSLKWLGTATNTGELFF.

With regard to this clone: This CDR3 is also generated by other DNA sequences in the sample. This chain joins TRBV18 and TRBJ2-3; D perhaps matches TRBD2 (6 bases). V dropped 1 base and J dropped 0 bases, with 8 bases sitting between them. This CDR3 comprises 15 residues. CDR1 KGHSH and CDR2 LQKENI come from the germline V gene. The CDR3 protein is CASSPRSGSTDTQYF. CDR3 in DNA: TGTGCCAGCTCACCACGTAGCGGTAGCACAGATACGCAGTATTTT.

This clone has only a few counts. The genes are TRBV9 and TRBJ2-1; 9 positions agree with TRBD1. The CDR3 has 15 residues. V dropped 0 bases and J dropped 5; count of bases not matched to a gene: 3. In germline, CDR1 is SGDLS, CDR2 YYNGEE. As DNA, the CDR3 is TGTGCCAGCAGCGTAGCAGGGACAGGGAACAATGAGCAGTTCTTC. Translated: CASSVAGTGNNEQFF.

The V and J genes are TRBV7-9 and TRBJ2-6; 7 nucleotides agree with TRBD2. Germline trimming cut 3 bases from V and 5 bases from J; bases unmatched to any gene: 13. Germline V lookup: CDR1 SEHNR, CDR2 FQNEAQ (reference sequence). This CDR3 has 18 amino acids. DNA of the CDR3: TGTGCCAGCAGCTTCTGGCAGGGAGGGATTGACTGGGCCAACGTCCTGACTTTC. Translating gives CASSFWQGGIDWANVLTF. Full variable domain (missing parts from reference TRBV7-9 and TRBJ2-6): DTGVSQNPRHKITKRGQNVTFRCDPISEHNRLYWYRQTLGQGPEFLTYFQNEAQLEKSRLLSDRFSAERPKGSFSTLEIQRTEQGDSAMYLCASSFWQGGIDWANVLTFGAGSRLTVL.

This clone was observed a handful of times. The J gene is TRBJ1-3, the V gene TRBV4-2; D is uncertain. The CDR3 length is 16 residues. CDR1 is LGHNA, CDR2 YNFKEQ, per germline. V was trimmed by 1 base and J by 0 bases, leaving 10 bases between them. CDR3 protein: CASSQGPVVSGNTIYF. The CDR3 region has the DNA TGTGCCAGCAGCCAAGGCCCCGTTGTCTCTGGAAACACCATATATTTT.

This clone was seen more than once but under ten times. This chain connects TRBV7-9 to TRBJ2-1; the match to TRBD1 covers 8 bases. This CDR3 has 16 residues. V lost 5 bases to trimming and J lost 4 bases; unmatched junction nucleotides: 10. Germline loops: CDR1 SEHNR, CDR2 FQNEAQ (reference sequence). This chain's CDR3 is CASSPGQGRPYNEQFF. The CDR3 region has the DNA TGTGCCAGCAGCCCTGGACAGGGCAGGCCGTACAATGAGCAGTTCTTC.

The chain joins TRBV7-2 to TRBJ1-6, with 9 bases that match TRBD1. CDR1 is SGHTA and CDR2 is FQGNSA in the germline V gene. V lost 6 bases to trimming and J lost 10 bases; unmatched junction nucleotides: 10. The CDR3 is 15 amino acids. For the CDR3, the DNA is TGTGCCAGCAGTTTCGCACAGGGGGCCGGATCACCCCTCCACTTT. It specifies CASSFAQGAGSPLHF.

V usage is TRBV19 and J usage is TRBJ1-2, with D hard to call. CDR1 is LNHDA, CDR2 SQIVND, per germline (reference sequence). This CDR3 is 14 amino acids long. With 7 bases removed from V and 0 bases from J, the gap between germline ends came to 12 bases. Here the CDR3 DNA reads TGTGCCAGTACGGCAGGCCCAGCTAACTATGGCTACACCTTC. Translation gives CASTAGPANYGYTF. Combining the CDR3 with reference TRBV19 and TRBJ1-2 gives the whole variable domain DGGITQSPKYLFRKEGQNVTLSCEQNLNHDAMYWYRQDPGQGLRLIYYSQIVNDFQKGDIAEGYSVSREKKESFPLTVTSAQKNPTAFYLCASTAGPANYGYTFGSGTRLTVV.

This clone has just a few counts. This sequence joins TRBV19 and TRBJ1-5, with D unresolved. The CDR3 is made up of 16 amino acids. Per the germline V gene, CDR1 is LNHDA and CDR2 is SQIVND (reference sequence). Trimming stripped 3 bases from V and 4 bases from J, with 16 bases between. Here the CDR3 DNA reads TGTGCCAGTAGTATCTCGGAAGACAAGAAGAATCAGCCCCAGCATTTT. The encoded protein is CASSISEDKKNQPQHF.

V is TRBV28 and J is TRBJ2-5, with D unclear. V shed 3 bases and J shed 2 bases, with 10 bases lying between them. Germline V gene lookup returns CDR1 MDHEN and CDR2 SYDVKM. This CDR3 region has 14 residues. This CDR3 reads CASSFGSIQETQYF. As DNA, the CDR3 is TGTGCCAGCAGTTTCGGCAGTATTCAAGAGACCCAGTACTTC.

The J gene is TRBJ1-2, the V gene TRBV6-1; TRBD1 aligns across 7 bases. The junction had 4 bases not matched to a gene; V was cut back by 2 bases and J by 4 bases. This CDR3 has 14 amino acids. The germline V gene has CDR1 MNHNS and CDR2 SASEGT. CDR3 loop: CASSEYWDSYGYTF. The CDR3 coding sequence is TGTGCCAGCAGTGAATATTGGGACAGCTATGGCTACACCTTC.

This clone has more than one count but fewer than ten. V gene TRBV7-2 combines with J gene TRBJ2-1; TRBD2 agrees at 9 bases. This CDR3 contains 18 residues. The J segment lost 1 base and the V segment lost 4 bases, leaving 11 bases of the junction unmatched. CDR1 and CDR2 (germline): SGHTA, FQGNSA. This CDR3 reads CASSSLGLALQSYNEQFF. The CDR3 coding sequence is TGTGCCAGCAGCTCCCTGGGACTAGCCCTACAATCCTACAATGAGCAGTTCTTC.

This clone was detected only a few times. This chain links TRBV19 with TRBJ1-1; D is perhaps TRBD1 (5 bases). The CDR3 totals 13 residues. The V gene lost 1 base and the J gene lost 9 bases, with 12 bases spanning the gap. Per germline, CDR1 LNHDA and CDR2 SQIVND (reference sequence). In DNA form, the CDR3 reads TGTGCCAGTAGTATAGGAACGGGGCTGAAAGCTTTCTTT. Its protein product is CASSIGTGLKAFF.

This clone was observed a handful of times. The chain uses TRBV9 and TRBJ2-3; 12 bases line up with TRBD2. V lost 0 bases and J lost 6; bases outside the gene matches: 11. The germline V gene has CDR1 SGDLS and CDR2 YYNGEE. This CDR3 region has 18 residues. In DNA, the CDR3 is TGTGCCAGCAGCGTAGCCCCAAGAGGGACTAGCGGGTTGGATACGCAGTATTTT. This translates into CASSVAPRGTSGLDTQYF.

In its sample, this clone was seen a few times. The gene calls are TRBV25-1 and TRBJ2-1; tentatively, D is TRBD1 (5 bases). Germline assignment: CDR1 MGHDK and CDR2 SYGVNS. The V end was cut by 7 bases, the J end by 5 bases, with 18 bases between. The CDR3 is made up of 15 amino acids. The CDR3 here is CASTPQGRVHNEQFF. The CDR3 region has the DNA TGTGCCAGCACCCCGCAGGGTCGGGTACACAATGAGCAGTTCTTC. The whole variable domain, filled in from reference TRBV25-1 and TRBJ2-1, reads EADIYQTPRYLVIGTGKKITLECSQTMGHDKMYWYQQDPGMELHLIHYSYGVNSTEKGDLSSESTVSRIRTEHFPLTLESARPSHTSQYLCASTPQGRVHNEQFFGPGTRLTVL.

The genes are TRBV7-9 and TRBJ2-5, with 10 bases that match TRBD1. V was clipped by 4 bases and J by 6 bases; unmatched bases: 5. The CDR3 contains 14 residues. Germline V CDR1 and CDR2: SEHNR, FQNEAQ (reference sequence). The CDR3 bases are TGTGCCAGCAGCTCGACAGGGGGCGGAAAGACCCAGTACTTC. Residues: CASSSTGGGKTQYF.

This sequence joins TRBV28 and TRBJ2-1, with D maybe TRBD2 (6 bases). V was cut by 6 bases and J by 4 bases, with 13 bases left in between. The CDR3 sequence is 14 residues long. The germline V gene encodes CDR1 MDHEN and CDR2 SYDVKM. CDR3 loop: CASRGLAWYNEQFF. In DNA form, the CDR3 reads TGTGCCAGCAGGGGACTTGCGTGGTACAATGAGCAGTTCTTC.

V is TRBV9 and J is TRBJ2-3; a weak D match, TRBD1 (5 bases). Germline CDR1 reads SGDLS; CDR2 reads YYNGEE. The CDR3 totals 16 residues. V was cut by 3 bases and J by 6 bases, with 20 bases left in between. The CDR3 DNA follows: TGTGCCAGCAGCGGCTCTCCGGTCCAGGGATACGATACGCAGTATTTT. Its protein product is CASSGSPVQGYDTQYF.

This clone was counted between two and nine times. The chain combines TRBV7-9 with TRBJ1-2; D gene ambiguous. CDR3 size: 17 residues. In germline, CDR1 is SEHNR, CDR2 FQNEAQ (reference sequence). The V end was cut by 3 bases, the J end by 2 bases, with 19 bases between. CDR3 in amino acids: CASSFQLPPSVNYGYTF. The CDR3 DNA reads TGTGCCAGCAGCTTCCAGCTTCCCCCTTCGGTGAACTATGGCTACACCTTC. The full variable domain, its missing parts supplied by reference TRBV7-9 and TRBJ1-2, is DTGVSQNPRHKITKRGQNVTFRCDPISEHNRLYWYRQTLGQGPEFLTYFQNEAQLEKSRLLSDRFSAERPKGSFSTLEIQRTEQGDSAMYLCASSFQLPPSVNYGYTFGSGTRLTVV.

In this sample, this clone turned up a few times. The CDR3 DNA reads TGTGCCAGCTCACCAAATAGGGCGGGACAACAGGGAGCTTACGAGCAGTACTTC. Translated: CASSPNRAGQQGAYEQYF. V and J are TRBV18 and TRBJ2-7; tentatively, D is TRBD1 or TRBD2 (6 bases each). CDR1 and CDR2 (germline): KGHSH, LQKENI. The CDR3 spans 18 residues. V lost 2 bases, J lost 4 bases, and 24 bases lay in between.

The CDR3 region is CASSQEQYLGNTIYF. As DNA, the CDR3 is TGTGCCAGCAGCCAAGAACAGTACCTCGGAAACACCATATATTTT. This chain connects TRBV4-2 to TRBJ1-3; no clear D gene. This CDR3 spans 15 amino acids. Deletions cut 0 bases from V and 4 bases from J, with 10 bases between. Germline V gives CDR1 LGHNA, CDR2 YNFKEQ.

V gene TRBV11-3 combines with J gene TRBJ2-5; D is ambiguous. Germline V gene data show CDR1 as SGHNT and CDR2 as YENEEA. The germline V and J ends were trimmed by 1 base and 0 bases, with 3 bases remaining between them. This CDR3 comprises 13 residues. The CDR3 sequence is CASSLGDQETQYF. The CDR3 nucleotides read TGTGCCAGCAGCTTAGGGGACCAAGAGACCCAGTACTTC.

J is TRBJ2-1 and V is TRBV7-6, with TRBD2 matching over 11 bases. Germline V gene sequence: CDR1 SGHVS, CDR2 FNYEAQ. The CDR3 spans 16 residues. With V trimmed by 5 bases and J by 3 bases, 6 bases remained unmatched. This CDR3 is CASSPRGTSGYNEQFF. The CDR3 coding sequence is TGTGCCAGCAGCCCTAGGGGGACTAGCGGCTACAATGAGCAGTTCTTC.

The rearrangement uses TRBV19 and TRBJ2-1, with 11 positions matching TRBD2. V lost 5 bases, J lost 1 base, and 4 bases stayed unmatched. The CDR3 covers 16 residues. CDR1 is LNHDA, CDR2 SQIVND, per germline (reference sequence). The CDR3: CASSYIAGGSYNEQFF. The DNA of the CDR3 is TGTGCCAGTAGTTACATAGCGGGAGGGTCCTACAATGAGCAGTTCTTC.

This clone was found a few times. The chain is built from TRBV4-2 and TRBJ2-3, with D perhaps TRBD2 (5 bases). The CDR3 is made up of 14 amino acids. Looked up from germline, CDR1 is LGHNA and CDR2 is YNFKEQ. V gave up 0 bases and J gave up 11 bases, with 15 bases separating them. Here the CDR3 DNA reads TGTGCCAGCAGCCAAGATCTAAGCTCGGGAAGGCAGTATTTT. Encoded protein: CASSQDLSSGRQYF.

This rearrangement joins TRBV6-5 to TRBJ2-1; 12 bases are a match to TRBD2. Losses at the gene ends were 0 bases for V and 7 bases for J; bases not matched to a gene: 4. The length of the CDR3 is 16 residues. Germline-derived CDR1 and CDR2 are MNHEY and SVGAGI. Here the CDR3 reads CASSYSLAGGRNEQFF. DNA for the CDR3: TGTGCCAGCAGTTACTCTCTAGCGGGAGGGCGGAATGAGCAGTTCTTC.

Concerning this clone itself: This specimen includes other DNA sequences encoding the same CDR3. This chain connects TRBV5-1 to TRBJ2-5; tentative D call: TRBD1 (7 bases). The ends were cut back, 7 bases at V and 3 bases at J, with 19 bases in the middle. The CDR3 spans 15 residues. In germline, CDR1 is SGHRS, CDR2 YFSETQ. The CDR3 coding sequence is TGCGCCAGCTCCCGAGGAGGGGGCGGAGAAGAGACCCAGTACTTC. It codes for CASSRGGGGEETQYF.

This clone was seen a handful of times. The V and J genes are TRBV5-1 and TRBJ2-2; no definite D call. The CDR3 consists of 13 residues. Looked up from germline, CDR1 is SGHRS and CDR2 is YFSETQ. Trimming removed 2 bases from V and 7 bases from J, with 9 bases in between. The CDR3 loop reads CASSFQYDGELFF. DNA of the CDR3: TGCGCCAGCAGCTTTCAATACGACGGGGAGCTGTTTTTT.